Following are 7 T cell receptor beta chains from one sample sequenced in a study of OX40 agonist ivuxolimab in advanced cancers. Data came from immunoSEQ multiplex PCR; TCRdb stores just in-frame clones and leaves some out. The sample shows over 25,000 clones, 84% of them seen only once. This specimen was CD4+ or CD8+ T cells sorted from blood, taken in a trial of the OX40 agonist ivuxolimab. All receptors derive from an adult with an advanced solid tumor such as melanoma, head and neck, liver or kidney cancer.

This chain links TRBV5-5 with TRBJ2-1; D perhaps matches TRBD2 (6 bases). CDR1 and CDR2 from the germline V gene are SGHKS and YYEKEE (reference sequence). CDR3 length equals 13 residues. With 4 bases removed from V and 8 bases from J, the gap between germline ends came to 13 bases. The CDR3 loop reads CASSRGISDEQFF. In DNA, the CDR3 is TGTGCCAGCAGCCGCGGGATTTCGGATGAGCAGTTCTTC.

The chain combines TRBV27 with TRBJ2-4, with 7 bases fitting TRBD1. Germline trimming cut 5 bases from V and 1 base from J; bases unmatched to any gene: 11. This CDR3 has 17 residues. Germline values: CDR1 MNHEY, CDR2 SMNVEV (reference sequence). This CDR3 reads CASSPRGGPGAKNIQYF. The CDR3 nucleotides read TGTGCCAGCAGTCCCCGAGGGGGCCCGGGCGCCAAAAACATTCAGTACTTC.

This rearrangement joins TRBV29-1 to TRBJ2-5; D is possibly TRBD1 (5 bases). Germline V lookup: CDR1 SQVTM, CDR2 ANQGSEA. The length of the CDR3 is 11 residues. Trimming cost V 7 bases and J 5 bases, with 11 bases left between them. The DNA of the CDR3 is TGCAGCGCCGCAGGGAACGAGACCCAGTACTTC. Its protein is CSAAGNETQYF.

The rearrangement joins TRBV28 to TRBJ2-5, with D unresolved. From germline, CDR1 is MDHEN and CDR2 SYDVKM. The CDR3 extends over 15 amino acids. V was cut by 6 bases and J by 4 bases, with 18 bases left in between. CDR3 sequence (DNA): TGTGCCAGCAGAAGAAATATAGTAACCGGAGAGACCCAGTACTTC. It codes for CASRRNIVTGETQYF.

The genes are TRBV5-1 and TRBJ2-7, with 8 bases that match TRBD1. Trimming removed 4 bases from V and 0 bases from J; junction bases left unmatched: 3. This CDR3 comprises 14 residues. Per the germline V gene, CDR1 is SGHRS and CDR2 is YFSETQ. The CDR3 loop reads CASSPGTGSYEQYF. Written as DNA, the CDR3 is TGCGCCAGCAGCCCGGGGACAGGCTCCTACGAGCAGTACTTC.

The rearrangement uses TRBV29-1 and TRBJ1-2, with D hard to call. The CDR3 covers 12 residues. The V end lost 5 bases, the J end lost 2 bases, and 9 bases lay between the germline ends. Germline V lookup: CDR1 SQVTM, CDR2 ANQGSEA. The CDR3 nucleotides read TGCAGCGTTTCCGGGCCGAACTATGGCTACACCTTC. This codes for CSVSGPNYGYTF.

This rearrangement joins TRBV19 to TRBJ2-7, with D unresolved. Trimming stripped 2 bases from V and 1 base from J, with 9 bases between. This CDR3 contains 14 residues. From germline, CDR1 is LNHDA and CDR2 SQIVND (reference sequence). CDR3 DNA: TGTGCCAGTAGTATATCTCTCCCATCCTACGAGCAGTACTTC. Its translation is CASSISLPSYEQYF.